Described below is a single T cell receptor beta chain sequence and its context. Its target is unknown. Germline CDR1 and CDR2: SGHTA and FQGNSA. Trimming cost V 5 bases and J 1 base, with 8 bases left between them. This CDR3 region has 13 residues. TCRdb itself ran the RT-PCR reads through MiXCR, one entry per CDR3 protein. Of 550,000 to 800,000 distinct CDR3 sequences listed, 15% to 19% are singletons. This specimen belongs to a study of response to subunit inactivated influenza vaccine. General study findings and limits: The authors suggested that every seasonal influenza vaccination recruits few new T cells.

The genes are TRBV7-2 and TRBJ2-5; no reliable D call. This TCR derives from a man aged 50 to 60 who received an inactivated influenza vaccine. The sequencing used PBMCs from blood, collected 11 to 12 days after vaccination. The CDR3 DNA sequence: TGTGCCAGCAGCCCTCCCCTCCAAGAGACCCAGTACTTC. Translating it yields CASSPPLQETQYF. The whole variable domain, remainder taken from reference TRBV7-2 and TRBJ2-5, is GAGVSQSPSNKVTEKGKDVELRCDPISGHTALYWYRQSLGQGLEFLIYFQGNSAPDKSGLPSDRFSAERTGGSVSTLTIQRTQQEDSAVYLCASSPPLQETQYFGPGTRLLVL.